This paragraph reports one T cell receptor (beta chain). The data are from a study of blood T cell repertoires in COVID-19. Study-wide background: Samples representing acute and convalescent COVID-19 were sourced from the United States, Italy and Spain. The analysed material was cDNA or gDNA that came from T cells, B-cell-depleted T cells, or PBMCs.

The table came from immunoSEQ multiplex PCR; TCRdb's copy has only in-frame clones and leaves some out. This sample yields roughly 100,000 clones, of which about 72% are seen a single time; approximately 9.8% belongs to the top ten. Material for sequencing was peripheral blood. The source of this sequence is a man aged 55-75 years with active or convalescent COVID-19.

In DNA form, the CDR3 reads TGTGCCAGCAGTTACTCAGTTGGCGGGACTGAAGCTTTCTTT. As protein: CASSYSVGGTEAFF. The V gene is TRBV6-2 or TRBV6-3, the J gene TRBJ1-1, with D unresolved. Trimming took 0 bases from V and 5 from J, leaving 10 bases between them. This CDR3 contains 14 residues. CDR1 MNHEY and CDR2 SVGEGT come from the germline V gene.